This TCR beta chain stems from a study of cytomegalovirus exposure and HLA in healthy donors. Study-level results: In a later analysis, most CMV-associated TCR beta chains appeared HLA-restricted. The dataset shows that most TCR sequences were rare, while some public TCRs occurred in many donors. Using a false discovery rate of 0.05, a later analysis showed that approximately 17,000 TCR beta sequences were associated with HLA alleles.

The junction had 2 bases not matched to a gene; V was cut back by 0 bases and J by 3 bases. Germline V gives CDR1 SGHTA, CDR2 FQGTGA. The CDR3 is 16 residues long. Points on this clone: As yet, its antigen is unknown.

Vbeta (60) and Jbeta (13) primers were used in the PCR. Clones were sequenced by immunoSEQ multiplex PCR, and TCRdb holds only the in-frame ones, with some missing. The sample comprises roughly 180,000 clones, 60% to 85% of which are singletons, and over 2.5% rests with the top ten. The V call is TRBV7-3, the J call TRBJ2-5; 12 bases align to TRBD2. The TCR comes from a male donor in good health and CMV-seronegative. Sequenced: PBMCs. The CDR3 sequence: CASSLTRTSGKETQYF. The CDR3 DNA follows: TGTGCCAGCAGCTTAACGCGGACTAGCGGGAAAGAGACCCAGTACTTC.